This T cell receptor beta chain was observed in a study of blood T cells in healthy people across ages. Primers used in a second PCR of roughly 6 to 11 cycles were a sample-barcoded 5' primer and a J-beta primer mix. TCRdb re-derived calls from the 5' RACE reads in MiXCR, one entry per CDR3 protein. Of over 1,500,000 distinct CDR3 sequences in the sample, approximately 40% were seen once. Germline CDR1 is SNHLY and CDR2 is FYNNEI. With V trimmed by 6 bases and J by 1 base, 2 bases remained unmatched. There are 13 residues in the CDR3. This clonotype has only a few counts. The chain has TRBV2 and TRBJ2-5, with TRBD2 matching over 7 bases. The specimen was blood. The clonotype comes from a human donor in good health. The CDR3 reads CASSGGTQETQYF. CDR3 nucleotides: TGTGCCAGCAGCGGGGGGACCCAAGAGACCCAGTACTTC.